The subject of this entry is one T cell receptor beta chain. 13 Jbeta primers and 60 Vbeta primers were used for the PCR. TCRdb's copy holds only in-frame clones and misses some; the assay was immunoSEQ multiplex PCR. The sample includes approximately 150,000 clones, approximately 79% seen only once; the top ten take roughly 2%. The data originate from a study of cytomegalovirus exposure and HLA in healthy donors. V lost 2 bases to trimming and J lost 0 bases, with 11 bases between them. Germline-derived CDR1 and CDR2 are LNHDA and SQIVND (reference sequence). The CDR3 consists of 16 residues. This clonotype originated in a man in his forties or fifties in good health and CMV-seronegative. J is TRBJ1-5 and V is TRBV19; D gene uncertain. Source material: PBMCs. The CDR3 sequence: CASSIFSAYSNQPQHF. The DNA of the CDR3 is TGTGCCAGTAGTATATTCAGCGCATATAGCAATCAGCCCCAGCATTTT. Complete variable domain (other parts from reference TRBV19 and TRBJ1-5): DGGITQSPKYLFRKEGQNVTLSCEQNLNHDAMYWYRQDPGQGLRLIYYSQIVNDFQKGDIAEGYSVSREKKESFPLTVTSAQKNPTAFYLCASSIFSAYSNQPQHFGDGTRLSIL.